Following are 21 T cell receptor beta chains from one sample sequenced in a study of blood T cell repertoires in COVID-19. This table comes from immunoSEQ multiplex PCR, and its TCRdb copy is limited to in-frame clones, with some not included. The top ten hold around 0.77% of the sample, which has over 65,000 clones, 75% to 95% seen once. Material for sequencing was peripheral blood. The receptors here all came from a woman of 80 years or more with acute or convalescent COVID-19.

V gene TRBV6-2 or TRBV6-3 combines with J gene TRBJ1-5; TRBD1 aligns across 8 bases. Germline V gene data show CDR1 as MNHEY and CDR2 as SVGEGT. Trimming cost V 3 bases and J 3 bases; bases outside gene matches: 10. The CDR3 covers 17 residues. The CDR3: CASSYLYRGGYNQPQHF. Here the CDR3 DNA reads TGTGCCAGCAGTTATCTTTACAGGGGGGGATACAATCAGCCCCAGCATTTT.

This clone was picked up a small number of times. The rearrangement links TRBV6-1 to TRBJ1-5; D remains unclear. The CDR3 has 14 residues. Germline-derived CDR1 and CDR2 are MNHNS and SASEGT. Trimming took 2 bases from V and 5 from J, leaving 10 bases between them. The CDR3 is CASSELQIDQPQHF. The DNA for the CDR3 is TGTGCCAGCAGTGAACTACAGATCGATCAGCCCCAGCATTTT.

The chain is built from TRBV3-1 (or the pseudogene TRBV3-2) and TRBJ1-1; no clear D. Per the germline V gene, CDR1 is LGHDT and CDR2 is YNNKEL (reference sequence). The CDR3 totals 15 residues. Trimming removed 4 bases at V and 1 base at J, with 13 bases between. The CDR3 DNA reads as TGTGCCAGCAGCCCATACAGCTTGGGGAACACTGAAGCTTTCTTT. It translates to CASSPYSLGNTEAFF.

CDR3 residues: CATSRGGGTGYGYTF. CDR3 in DNA: TGTGCCACCTCCCGGGGGGGAGGCACCGGGTATGGCTACACCTTC. This chain connects TRBV28 to TRBJ1-2, with D possibly matching TRBD1 (5 bases). Germline V gene data show CDR1 as MDHEN and CDR2 as SYDVKM. The V gene lost 10 bases and the J gene lost 5 bases, with 23 bases spanning the gap. CDR3 size: 15 residues.

This rearrangement joins TRBV2 to TRBJ2-2, with a possible D match to TRBD1 (5 bases). In germline, CDR1 is SNHLY, CDR2 FYNNEI. The CDR3 spans 14 residues. Trimming took off 4 bases at V and 7 bases at J, with 13 bases between the two ends. The CDR3 nucleotides are TGTGCCAGCAGTGGGGGCACCCCGGTCGGGGAGCTGTTTTTT. The encoded protein is CASSGGTPVGELFF.

The chain couples TRBV5-1 to TRBJ1-3, with 7 positions matching TRBD1. V was clipped by 1 base and J by 2 bases; unmatched bases: 0. This CDR3 contains 14 residues. Germline CDR1 is SGHRS and CDR2 is YFSETQ. The CDR3 protein is CASSLTGAGNTIYF. CDR3 bases: TGCGCCAGCAGCTTGACAGGGGCTGGAAACACCATATATTTT.

DNA for the CDR3: TGTGCCAGCTCCCCGGTCGAGACAGTGTTCTCACCCCTCCACTTT. It specifies CASSPVETVFSPLHF. The genes are TRBV18 and TRBJ1-6; D is perhaps TRBD1 (5 bases). Deletions cut 6 bases from V and 10 bases from J, with 19 bases between. Germline assignment: CDR1 KGHSH and CDR2 LQKENI. CDR3 length: 15 residues.

This clone was picked up one time. The V and J genes are TRBV7-9 and TRBJ1-1; D unresolved. Per the germline V gene, CDR1 is SEHNR and CDR2 is FQNEAQ (reference sequence). The CDR3 is 14 amino acids. V gave up 1 base and J gave up 1 base, with 7 bases separating them. Here the CDR3 DNA reads TGTGCCAGCAGCTTAGTCGCAGGGAACACTGAAGCTTTCTTT. It encodes CASSLVAGNTEAFF.

The rearrangement joins TRBV19 to TRBJ2-1, with D possibly TRBD1 on 6 matching bases. The V end lost 5 bases, the J end lost 2 bases, and 13 bases lay between the germline ends. The CDR3 sequence is 15 residues long. Germline CDR1 reads LNHDA; CDR2 reads SQIVND (reference sequence). CDR3 amino acids: CASSATGSPYNEQFF. The CDR3 bases are TGTGCCAGTAGTGCAACAGGGAGTCCCTACAATGAGCAGTTCTTC.

This chain uses TRBV4-1 with TRBJ1-2; D is unresolved. The CDR3 has 15 amino acids. CDR1 is MGHRA and CDR2 is YSYEKL in the germline V gene. Trimming removed 1 base at V and 7 bases at J, with 16 bases between. This CDR3 is CASSQGPEEIRGYTF. CDR3 DNA: TGCGCCAGCAGCCAAGGACCGGAGGAGATTCGTGGCTACACCTTC.

V and J are TRBV4-1 and TRBJ2-5; tentative D call: TRBD2 (5 bases). Trimming removed 3 bases at V and 2 bases at J, with 13 bases between. CDR1 is MGHRA, CDR2 YSYEKL, per germline. This CDR3 region has 15 residues. The CDR3 coding sequence is TGCGCCAGCAGCCAGAGAGGGCCGCAACAAGAGACCCAGTACTTC. It encodes CASSQRGPQQETQYF.

V is TRBV11-2 and J is TRBJ1-2; unclear D gene. V gave up 2 bases and J gave up 4 bases, with 14 bases separating them. Germline V gene data show CDR1 as SGHAT and CDR2 as FQNNGV. This CDR3 has 15 residues. CDR3 sequence reads: CASSLNAGRSYGYTF. In DNA, the CDR3 is TGTGCCAGCAGCTTAAATGCCGGGAGGAGCTATGGCTACACCTTC.

This chain joins TRBV7-2 and TRBJ2-3; D may be TRBD2 (5 bases). V lost 5 bases and J lost 2, with 11 bases in between. The CDR3 extends over 14 amino acids. Germline V lookup: CDR1 SGHTA, CDR2 FQGNSA. The CDR3 protein is CASSAPGVTDTQYF. The CDR3 DNA reads TGTGCCAGCAGCGCTCCCGGGGTCACAGATACGCAGTATTTT.

The gene calls are TRBV9 and TRBJ2-2, with D hard to call. CDR3 length: 14 residues. V was clipped by 0 bases and J by 2 bases, with 5 bases between them. Germline CDR1 is SGDLS and CDR2 is YYNGEE. Written as DNA, the CDR3 is TGTGCCAGCAGCGTAGCCGGTAACACCGGGGAGCTGTTTTTT. Translation: CASSVAGNTGELFF.

The J gene is TRBJ2-2, the V gene TRBV21-1; the DNA was not compared with TRBD2, the D call given in the table. TRBV21-1 is flagged as a pseudogene. CDR3 length: 17 amino acids. CDR3 coding DNA: TGTGCCAGCAGTATCCAGGTGGGGGGACCAAACACCGGGGAGCTGTTTTTT. It translates to CASSIQVGGPNTGELFF.

The gene calls are TRBV5-6 and TRBJ1-2, with 7 bases lining up with TRBD1. V was pared by 4 bases and J by 3 bases, with 6 bases of the junction left unmatched. The CDR3 length is 14 residues. CDR1 and CDR2 (germline): SGHDT, YYEEEE. In DNA form, the CDR3 reads TGTGCCAGCAGCCCGGGGACAGTCTACTATGGCTACACCTTC. This codes for CASSPGTVYYGYTF.

The V gene is TRBV7-2, the J gene TRBJ2-1, with 8 bases lining up with TRBD2. Germline lookup yields CDR1 SGHTA and CDR2 FQGNSA. This CDR3 contains 16 residues. V lost 5 bases, J lost 6 bases, and 12 bases stayed unmatched. CDR3 nucleotides: TGTGCCAGCAGCCCATCCACCGGGAGGGCGCCCAATGAGCAGTTCTTC. Protein sequence: CASSPSTGRAPNEQFF.

The genes are TRBV10-1 and TRBJ2-5, with 7 bases fitting TRBD2. Germline V gene data show CDR1 as WNHNN and CDR2 as SYGVQD (reference sequence). This CDR3 spans 12 amino acids. J lost 5 bases, V lost 6 bases, and 3 bases had no gene match. The CDR3 coding sequence is TGCGCCAGCAGGGGCGGGGGTGAGACCCAGTACTTC. Amino acid sequence: CASRGGGETQYF.

The gene calls are TRBV6-1 and TRBJ1-2; no firm D call. Germline V gene data show CDR1 as MNHNS and CDR2 as SASEGT. Between the trimmed V and J ends, which lost 4 bases and 7 bases, there was a span of 22 bases. The CDR3 totals 16 residues. CDR3 in amino acids: CASSGQNSGITRGYTF. The CDR3 DNA is TGTGCCAGCAGTGGCCAAAATTCCGGGATAACGCGTGGCTACACCTTC.

The rearrangement joins TRBV7-3 to TRBJ2-3; tentative D call: TRBD2 (5 bases). Trimming left V 5 bases short and J 6 bases short, with 12 bases between. The CDR3 is 13 amino acids. CDR1 and CDR2 (germline): SGHTA, FQGTGA. This CDR3 reads CASSPEVPDTQYF. CDR3 DNA sequence: TGTGCCAGCAGCCCGGAGGTACCCGATACGCAGTATTTT.

This chain links TRBV18 with TRBJ1-4, with TRBD1 as a possible D gene (6 bases). The CDR3 is 18 residues long. The germline V and J ends were trimmed by 3 bases and 6 bases, with 23 bases remaining between them. Germline CDR1 KGHSH, CDR2 LQKENI. The CDR3 DNA reads TGTGCCAGCTCACCGGTTCGGGGACAAATGAATGCTTATGAAAAACTGTTTTTT. Its translation: CASSPVRGQMNAYEKLFF.